The present entry profiles one T cell receptor (beta chain) with its context. Sequencing of TCR beta was carried out in blood CD8+ and CD4+ T cells. Those who served as multiple sclerosis controls were treatment-naive patients with stable or active relapsing-remitting disease. V lost 2 bases to trimming and J lost 6 bases, with 16 bases between them. CDR1 is MNHEY, CDR2 SVGAGI, per germline. This CDR3 region has 15 residues. This entry belongs to a study of CD8 T cells in Susac syndrome. RNA totalling roughly 0.45 to 1 ug underwent reverse transcription with random hexamers. TCRdb reanalysed the immunoSEQ multiplex PCR reads using MiXCR and keeps one entry per CDR3 protein. Counted here are roughly 330,000 distinct CDR3 sequences, about 90% occurring once; the ten biggest clones make up about 0.063%.

The origin of this receptor is a human donor with multiple sclerosis. Sequences were obtained from CD4+ T cells from PBMCs. The chain couples TRBV6-5 to TRBJ1-1; perhaps TRBD1 as D (5 bases). In nucleotides, the CDR3 is TGTGCCAGCAGTTACCGCGACAGCGCGGTGGCTGAAGCTTTCTTT. This translates into CASSYRDSAVAEAFF.